The entry below describes one T cell receptor beta chain. The sample comes from a study of blood T cell repertoires in COVID-19. One Seattle source followed patients from active infection through their disease course. Here immunoSEQ multiplex PCR was the method, and the copy in TCRdb shows in-frame clones only, minus some. The sample includes about 160,000 clones, approximately 79% seen only once; the top ten take roughly 7%. The origin of this receptor is a woman aged 40 to 50 with COVID-19, enrolled during active disease. The sequenced sample consisted of peripheral blood.

CDR3 amino acids: CASSQAGDNSYEQYV. CDR3 coding DNA: TGCGCCAGCAGCCAAGCAGGGGATAATTCCTACGAGCAGTACGTC. The chain couples TRBV4-1 to TRBJ2-7, with a weak D call TRBD1 (6 bases). The ends were cut back, 1 base at V and 1 base at J, with 11 bases in the middle. Germline values: CDR1 MGHRA, CDR2 YSYEKL. The CDR3 runs to 15 residues.